The present T cell receptor (beta chain) was sequenced within a study of siplizumab effects on memory and regulatory T cells. After removal of 0 bases from V and 4 bases from J, the junction contained 6 bases not matched to a gene. Per the germline V gene, CDR1 is SGDLS and CDR2 is YYNGEE. The length of the CDR3 is 15 residues. As to this clone: Its antigen is currently unknown.

The assay was immunoSEQ multiplex PCR, and TCRdb's table has in-frame clones only and misses some. This sample has approximately 56,000 clones, with less than 98% found just once. The study, taken as a whole, reports: The mean Treg-derived percentage of mappable alloreactive CD4+ clones was 65% to 75% with siplizumab compared with about 27% in controls. Suppressive activity of Tregs proliferating in siplizumab cultures remained unconfirmed.

This chain links TRBV9 with TRBJ1-2, with 7 bases identical to TRBD1. The sequenced sample consisted of naive CD8+ T cells sorted from blood. The receptor was isolated from a human donor in good health. CDR3 coding DNA: TGTGCCAGCAGCGTAGAGAACAGGGGCAGCTATGGCTACACCTTC. Protein: CASSVENRGSYGYTF.